The sequence of this T cell receptor (beta chain) was determined in a study of blood T cell repertoires in COVID-19. Looking at the study overall: The origin of the acute and convalescent COVID-19 samples was the United States, Italy and Spain.

Sequencing was performed with immunoSEQ multiplex PCR; in TCRdb, only in-frame clones are kept and a portion is missing. Counted here are over 200,000 clones, 80% occurring once; the ten biggest clones make up approximately 5.4%. Germline V gene sequence: CDR1 KGHSY, CDR2 FQNENV. Trimming took 2 bases from V and 0 from J; bases not matched to a gene: 3. The CDR3 has 15 amino acids. The clonotype was recovered from a human donor in a cohort sampled during active COVID-19. This chain links TRBV16 with TRBJ1-2; 7 positions agree with TRBD1. Sequencing was performed on peripheral blood. CDR3 sequence: CASSQDRAANYGYTF. The CDR3 region has the DNA TGTGCCAGCAGCCAAGACAGGGCAGCTAACTATGGCTACACCTTC.